One and the same sample provided the 16 T cell receptor beta chains below, sequenced in a study of blood T cell repertoires in COVID-19. Clones were sequenced by immunoSEQ multiplex PCR, and TCRdb holds only the in-frame ones, with some missing. The sample includes around 16,000 clones, around 86% seen only once; the top ten take less than 65%. Sequencing was performed on peripheral blood. The receptors derive from a man between 60 and 75 years old with acute or convalescent COVID-19.

Notes on this clone: The DNA is left out, because the CDR3 cannot be placed on it with certainty; the CDR3 is given as TCRdb lists it. This rearrangement joins TRBV6-5 to TRBJ2-7; the table's TRBD1 call for D was not verified on the DNA. Germline V gene lookup returns CDR1 MNHEY and CDR2 SVGAGI. The CDR3 has 15 amino acids, counting both end residues. The chain's CDR3 is CASSTSDRGSYEQYF.

The DNA of the CDR3 is TGCGCCAGCAGCTTGGGCACCGGGGGGAACACTGAAGCTTTCTTT. Residues: CASSLGTGGNTEAFF. The chain is built from TRBV5-1 and TRBJ1-1; a weak D match, TRBD1 (5 bases). Trimming left V 0 bases short and J 1 base short, with 10 bases between. In germline, CDR1 is SGHRS, CDR2 YFSETQ. This CDR3 region has 15 residues.

CDR3 sequence reads: CASSFTGAGETQYF. The CDR3 nucleotides read TGTGCCAGCAGCTTCACAGGGGCGGGGGAGACCCAGTACTTC. The rearrangement links TRBV7-2 to TRBJ2-5; possible D gene TRBD1, 7 bases. The CDR3 is 14 amino acids. Germline V gives CDR1 SGHTA, CDR2 FQGNSA. V was trimmed by 3 bases and J by 5 bases, leaving 13 bases between them.

This clone was seen a handful of times. The chain is built from TRBV2 and TRBJ1-2; D may be TRBD1 (5 bases). CDR3 length: 13 residues. CDR1 and CDR2 (germline): SNHLY, FYNNEI. Trimming shortened V by 3 bases and J by 4 bases, and 9 bases separated the two germline ends. The CDR3 region is CASSDQGVYGYTF. The CDR3 nucleotides are TGTGCCAGCAGTGATCAGGGCGTCTATGGCTACACCTTC.

The gene calls are TRBV7-9 and TRBJ2-7; D is possibly TRBD2 (6 bases). The CDR3 is made up of 14 amino acids. Germline V lookup: CDR1 SEHNR, CDR2 FQNEAQ (reference sequence). Trimming shortened V by 5 bases and J by 9 bases, and 20 bases separated the two germline ends. The CDR3 sequence: CASSPLGDLEGQYF. In DNA form, the CDR3 reads TGTGCCAGCAGCCCCCTGGGGGACTTGGAGGGGCAGTACTTC.

J is TRBJ1-6 and V is TRBV3-1 (or the pseudogene TRBV3-2); the D is unclear. This CDR3 spans 15 amino acids. V was pared by 1 base and J by 8 bases, with 12 bases between. Germline CDR1 is LGHDT and CDR2 is YNNKEL (reference sequence). The CDR3 nucleotides read TGTGCCAGCAGCCAAGTTTGGCGGGCGGATTCACCCCTCCACTTT. Translating it yields CASSQVWRADSPLHF.

This clone has just a few counts. The J gene is TRBJ1-1, the V gene TRBV23-1, with D possibly TRBD1 on 6 matching bases. TRBV23-1 is known as an ORF, though its function is uncertain. This CDR3 is 12 amino acids long. The V gene lost 5 bases and the J gene lost 3 bases, with 7 bases spanning the gap. CDR3: CASSRTDTEAFF. CDR3 sequence (DNA): TGCGCCAGCAGTAGGACAGACACTGAAGCTTTCTTT.

The rearrangement joins TRBV10-1 to TRBJ2-3; the D gene is possibly TRBD2 (6 bases). CDR1 is WNHNN, CDR2 SYGVQD, per germline (reference sequence). Trimming took off 2 bases at V and 2 bases at J, with 20 bases between the two ends. The CDR3 has 18 residues. The CDR3 loop reads CASSESKGRGMSTDTQYF. CDR3 bases: TGCGCCAGCAGTGAGAGTAAGGGGCGCGGGATGTCCACAGATACGCAGTATTTT.

This chain links TRBV6-2 or TRBV6-3 with TRBJ1-1; D might be TRBD1 (6 bases). V was shortened by 5 bases and J by 1 base, with 11 bases between the two germline ends. Germline assignment: CDR1 MNHEY and CDR2 SVGEGT. The CDR3 sequence is 14 residues long. The CDR3 DNA sequence: TGTGCCAGCAGTACCTGGACAGCGAACACTGAAGCTTTCTTT. It translates to CASSTWTANTEAFF.

The chain uses TRBV7-3 and TRBJ2-6; 7 bases align to TRBD1. Germline V CDR1 and CDR2: SGHTA, FQGTGA. CDR3 length: 15 residues. V trimming: 4 bases; J trimming: 2 bases; junction bases outside the gene matches: 2. For the CDR3, the DNA is TGTGCCAGCAGCTCGACAGGGCCTGGGGCCAACGTCCTGACTTTC. This sequence encodes CASSSTGPGANVLTF.

This clone was observed a handful of times. CDR3 coding DNA: TGTGCCAGCAGTCCGAACTTCCAGGGCGCCGAGCAGTACTTC. Its protein product is CASSPNFQGAEQYF. This chain uses TRBV27 with TRBJ2-7; tentative D call: TRBD1 (5 bases). Germline loops: CDR1 MNHEY, CDR2 SMNVEV (reference sequence). V was pared by 5 bases and J by 6 bases, with 17 bases between. This CDR3 comprises 14 residues.

The V call is TRBV6-4, the J call TRBJ2-3; D might be TRBD2 (6 bases). Deletions cut 4 bases from V and 4 bases from J, with 9 bases between. Germline CDR1 is MRHNA and CDR2 is SNTAGT. The CDR3 spans 13 residues. The CDR3 DNA sequence: TGTGCCAGCAGTGCGGGGGTAGCAGATACGCAGTATTTT. It codes for CASSAGVADTQYF.

This clone showed up just a few times. The chain carries TRBV28 and TRBJ2-7; D gene unclear. The ends were cut back, 7 bases at V and 0 bases at J, with 7 bases in the middle. Germline V lookup: CDR1 MDHEN, CDR2 SYDVKM. The CDR3 is 12 residues long. The CDR3 coding sequence is TGTGCCAGCACTGTCTCCTCCTACGAGCAGTACTTC. Translated, it gives CASTVSSYEQYF.

The J gene is TRBJ1-2, the V gene TRBV6-5; 9 bases match TRBD1. The ends lost 5 bases at V and 8 bases at J; junction bases unmatched: 6. The CDR3 runs to 13 residues. Germline values: CDR1 MNHEY, CDR2 SVGAGI. The CDR3 spells CASSPGQGGGYTF. In nucleotides, the CDR3 is TGTGCCAGCAGTCCGGGACAGGGAGGCGGCTACACCTTC.

Concerning this clone: The junction shows a germline mismatch at one end, possibly a read error. The genes are TRBV7-7 and TRBJ2-5, with TRBD2 identical over 14 bases. The CDR3 contains 18 residues. Germline CDR1 is SSHAT and CDR2 is FNYEAQ (reference sequence). In DNA form, the CDR3 reads TGTGCTAGCAGCAGAAGGGGGGGGACTAGCGGGAGTCTCGAGACCCAGTACTTC. It translates to CASSRRGGTSGSLETQYF.

This clone has more than one count but fewer than ten. J is TRBJ2-7 and V is TRBV28; a weak D match, TRBD1 (6 bases). The CDR3 totals 13 residues. V was clipped by 6 bases and J by 9 bases, with 18 bases between them. Germline V CDR1 and CDR2: MDHEN, SYDVKM. CDR3 bases: TGTGCCAGCAGCAAACCACAGGGCCTGGGGCAGTACTTC. Residues: CASSKPQGLGQYF.